This T cell receptor beta chain was obtained from a study of CD8+CD57+ T cells in acquired aplastic anemia. About the research overall: Recorded DNA amounts for sorted CD4+ and CD8+ cells had an average of 3.2 ug. Sequencing produced an average of roughly 10 million reads per healthy donor for CD4+ cells. The study's findings and limits: Patients and controls had CD8+ Simpson's diversity values that were not significantly distinct. Overlap between patients and controls comprised 25 to 30 CD8+ CDR3 sequences.

Genomic DNA served as template for TCR beta VDJ and CDR3 profiling. TCRdb re-derived calls from the reads in MiXCR, one entry per CDR3 protein. The data contain some 410,000 distinct CDR3 sequences, approximately 70% of them singletons. The germline V and J ends were trimmed by 0 bases and 5 bases, with 18 bases remaining between them. The germline gives CDR1 SGHRS, CDR2 YFSETQ. This CDR3 contains 16 residues. For this clonotype: No antigen is known for it.

The specimen sequenced was sorted CD4+, CD8+, or CD8+CD57+ T cells (not recorded which) from PBMCs. This clonotype was obtained from a human donor in good health, serving as a control. V and J are TRBV5-1 and TRBJ2-7; D unclear. DNA for the CDR3: TGCGCCAGCAGCTTGGAACCAGCGAACACCCTGAACGAGCAGTACTTC. Amino acid sequence: CASSLEPANTLNEQYF.